Below, one T cell receptor beta chain is given with its context. Its antigen is still unknown. The library was prepared for alpha chains; this beta chain is a stray read, so its frequency means little. This sample's time point: sample taken at primary tumor resection. This CDR3 is built from 14 residues. Germline values: CDR1 LGHDT, CDR2 YNNKEL (reference sequence). Trimming removed 3 bases from V and 4 bases from J, with 12 bases in between. TCR cDNA molecules each had a unique molecular identifier. From the 5' RACE reads, TCRdb called clonotypes with MiXCR, one entry per CDR3 protein. The table records 3,000 to 4,000 distinct CDR3 sequences, roughly 4.6% of them present only once. These data are taken from a study of spatial heterogeneity in lung cancer. Background on the study: The correlation between TCR transcript counts in tumor regions and a T cell module score from matched bulk RNA-seq was strong. Regarding the study as a whole: Tumor mutation counts were tracked by expanded intratumoral alpha and beta TCR counts. Alpha chains reached an estimated coverage of around 7.5% of tumor T cells, and beta chains approximately 12%.

The V gene is TRBV3-1, the J gene TRBJ1-1; TRBD1 might be the D (5 bases). The TCR sequence derives from a female donor with early-stage non-small cell lung cancer. Sequenced here: lung tumor tissue, sampled at surgery. The CDR3 reads CASSQGVLSTEAFF. CDR3 bases: TGTGCCAGCAGCCAGGGGGTATTGAGCACTGAAGCTTTCTTT.